The entry below describes one TCR beta chain. Its antigen remains unidentified. The study amplified TCR beta CDR3 regions using RNA transcripts. An opening RT-PCR round employed HTBI primers and preceded a second-round multiplex PCR. One entry per CDR3 protein results from TCRdb running MiXCR on the multiplex PCR reads. The sample lists 650,000 to 800,000 distinct CDR3 sequences; just over 40% were seen once. This specimen comes from a study of Graves' ophthalmopathy and Graves' hyperthyroidism. Those donors who had ophthalmopathy presented with moderate-to-severe activity, a CAS of ≥3, a NOSPECS of ≥4 and a duration under 3 months. The diagnostic workup employed clinical symptoms, serum thyroxine, TRAb, thyroid ultrasound and orbital computed tomography. The source of the PBMCs was more than 9.5 ml of fresh peripheral blood. V lost 5 bases and J 1 base, leaving 8 bases between the germline ends. This CDR3 has 13 residues. Germline loops: CDR1 MNHEY, CDR2 SMNVEV (reference sequence).

Findings and caveats of the study: As the model predicted ophthalmopathy progression, it achieved a sensitivity of around 71% and a specificity of 72.22%.

V and J are TRBV27 and TRBJ1-1, with D hard to call. The specimen sequenced was peripheral blood. This TCR was sampled from an adult man with Graves' ophthalmopathy. The CDR3 spells CASSTEPNTEAFF. CDR3 coding DNA: TGTGCCAGCAGTACCGAGCCGAACACTGAAGCTTTCTTT.